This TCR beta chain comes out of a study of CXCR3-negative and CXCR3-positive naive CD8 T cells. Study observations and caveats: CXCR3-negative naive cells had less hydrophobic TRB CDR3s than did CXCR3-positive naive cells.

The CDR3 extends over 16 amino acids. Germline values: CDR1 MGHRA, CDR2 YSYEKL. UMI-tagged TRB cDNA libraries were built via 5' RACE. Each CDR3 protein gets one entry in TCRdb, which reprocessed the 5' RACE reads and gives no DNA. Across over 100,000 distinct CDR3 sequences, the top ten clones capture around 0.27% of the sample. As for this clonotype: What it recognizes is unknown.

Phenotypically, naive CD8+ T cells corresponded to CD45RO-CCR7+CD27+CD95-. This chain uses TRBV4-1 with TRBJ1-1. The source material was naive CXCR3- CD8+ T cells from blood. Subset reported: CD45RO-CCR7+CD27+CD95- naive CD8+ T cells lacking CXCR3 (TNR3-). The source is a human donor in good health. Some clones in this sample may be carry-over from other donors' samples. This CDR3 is CASSQDRTSMNTEAFF.